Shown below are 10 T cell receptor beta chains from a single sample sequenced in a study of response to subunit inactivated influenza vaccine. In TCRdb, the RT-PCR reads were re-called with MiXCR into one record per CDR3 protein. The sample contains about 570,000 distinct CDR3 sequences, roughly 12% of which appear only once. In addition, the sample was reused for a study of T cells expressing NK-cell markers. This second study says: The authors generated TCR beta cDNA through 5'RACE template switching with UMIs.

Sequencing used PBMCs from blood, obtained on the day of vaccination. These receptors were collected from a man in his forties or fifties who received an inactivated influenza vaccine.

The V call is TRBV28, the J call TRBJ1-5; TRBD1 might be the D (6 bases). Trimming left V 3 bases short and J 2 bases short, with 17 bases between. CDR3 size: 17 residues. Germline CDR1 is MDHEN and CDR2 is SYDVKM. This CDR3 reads CASSFGPTGFGNQPQHF. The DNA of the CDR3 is TGTGCCAGCAGTTTTGGACCCACAGGGTTCGGCAATCAGCCCCAGCATTTT.

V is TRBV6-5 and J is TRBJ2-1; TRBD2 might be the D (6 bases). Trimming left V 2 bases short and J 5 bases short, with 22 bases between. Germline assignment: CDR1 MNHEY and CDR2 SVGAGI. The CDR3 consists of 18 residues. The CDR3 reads CASSYGDGGARRDNEQFF. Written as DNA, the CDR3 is TGTGCCAGCAGTTACGGAGACGGAGGTGCACGGAGGGACAATGAGCAGTTCTTC.

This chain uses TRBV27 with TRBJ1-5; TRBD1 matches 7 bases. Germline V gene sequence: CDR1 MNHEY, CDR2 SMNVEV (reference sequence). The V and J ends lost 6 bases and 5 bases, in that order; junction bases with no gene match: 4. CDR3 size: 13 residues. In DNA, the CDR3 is TGTGCCAGCAGACAGGGGCCGTATCAGCCCCAGCATTTT. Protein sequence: CASRQGPYQPQHF.

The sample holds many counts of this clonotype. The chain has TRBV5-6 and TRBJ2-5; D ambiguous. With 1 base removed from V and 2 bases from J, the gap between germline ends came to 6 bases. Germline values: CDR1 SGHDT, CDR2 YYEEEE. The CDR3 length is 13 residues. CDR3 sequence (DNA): TGTGCCAGCAGCTTGCGGATACAAGAGACCCAGTACTTC. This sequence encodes CASSLRIQETQYF.

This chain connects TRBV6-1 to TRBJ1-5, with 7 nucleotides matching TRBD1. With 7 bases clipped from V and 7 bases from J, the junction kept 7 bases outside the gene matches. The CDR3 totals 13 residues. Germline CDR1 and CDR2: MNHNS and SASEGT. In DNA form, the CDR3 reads TGTGCCAGCAACTTACAGGGGAACCAGCCCCAGCATTTT. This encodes CASNLQGNQPQHF.

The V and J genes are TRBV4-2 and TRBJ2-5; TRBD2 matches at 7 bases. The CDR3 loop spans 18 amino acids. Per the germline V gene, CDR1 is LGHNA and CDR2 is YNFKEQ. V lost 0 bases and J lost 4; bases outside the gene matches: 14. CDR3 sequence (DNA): TGTGCCAGCAGCCAAGATTGGGCCGGGGGGTCCTCATTAGAGACCCAGTACTTC. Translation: CASSQDWAGGSSLETQYF.

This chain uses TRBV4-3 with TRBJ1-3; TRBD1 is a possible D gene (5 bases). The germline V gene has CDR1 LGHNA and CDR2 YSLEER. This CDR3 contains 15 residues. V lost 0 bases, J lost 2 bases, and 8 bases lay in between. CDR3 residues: CASSQDPGAGNTIYF. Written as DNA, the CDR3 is TGCGCCAGCAGCCAAGATCCGGGGGCTGGAAACACCATATATTTT.

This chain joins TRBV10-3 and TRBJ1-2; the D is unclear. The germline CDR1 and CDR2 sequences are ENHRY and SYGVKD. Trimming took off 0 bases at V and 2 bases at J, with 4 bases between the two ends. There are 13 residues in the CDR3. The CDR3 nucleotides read TGTGCCATCAGTGAGTCCCTCAACTATGGCTACACCTTC. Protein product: CAISESLNYGYTF.

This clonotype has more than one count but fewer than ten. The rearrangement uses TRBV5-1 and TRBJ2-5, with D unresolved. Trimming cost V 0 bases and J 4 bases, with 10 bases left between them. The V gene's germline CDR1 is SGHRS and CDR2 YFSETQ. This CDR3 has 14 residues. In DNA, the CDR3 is TGCGCCAGCAGCTTGGGACGACTGGGAGAGACCCAGTACTTC. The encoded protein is CASSLGRLGETQYF. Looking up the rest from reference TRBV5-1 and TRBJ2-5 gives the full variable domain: KAGVTQTPRYLIKTRGQQVTLSCSPISGHRSVSWYQQTPGQGLQFLFEYFSETQRNKGNFPGRFSGRQFSNSRSEMNVSTLELGDSALYLCASSLGRLGETQYFGPGTRLLVL.

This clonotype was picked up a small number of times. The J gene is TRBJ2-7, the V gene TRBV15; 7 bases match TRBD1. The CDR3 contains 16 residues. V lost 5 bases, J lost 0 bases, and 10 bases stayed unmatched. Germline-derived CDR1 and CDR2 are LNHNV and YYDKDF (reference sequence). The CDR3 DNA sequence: TGTGCCACCAGCCCAGTCTACGGACAGGACTCCTACGAGCAGTACTTC. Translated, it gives CATSPVYGQDSYEQYF.